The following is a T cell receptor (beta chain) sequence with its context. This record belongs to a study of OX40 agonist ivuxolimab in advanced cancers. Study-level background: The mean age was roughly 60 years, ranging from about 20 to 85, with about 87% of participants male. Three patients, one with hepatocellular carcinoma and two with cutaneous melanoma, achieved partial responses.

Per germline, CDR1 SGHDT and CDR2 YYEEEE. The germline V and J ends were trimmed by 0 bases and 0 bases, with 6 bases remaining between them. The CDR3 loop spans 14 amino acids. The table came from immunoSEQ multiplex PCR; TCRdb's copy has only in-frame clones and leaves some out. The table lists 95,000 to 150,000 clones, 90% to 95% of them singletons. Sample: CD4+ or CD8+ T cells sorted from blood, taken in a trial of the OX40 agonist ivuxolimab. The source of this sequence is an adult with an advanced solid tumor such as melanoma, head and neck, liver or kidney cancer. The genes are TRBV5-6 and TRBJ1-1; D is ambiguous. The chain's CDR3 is CASSLAQLNTEAFF. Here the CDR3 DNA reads TGTGCCAGCAGCTTGGCCCAACTGAACACTGAAGCTTTCTTT.